This T cell receptor beta chain was sequenced for a study of regulatory T cells in long-lasting Graves disease. Time point of the sample: newly diagnosed GD, antithyroid drugs for less than 3 months. Following extraction of RNA from PBMCs, that RNA was used to make the TCR library. Graves' disease diagnoses followed American Thyroid Association guidelines. The authors drew roughly 8.1 milliliters of peripheral blood into EDTA tubes. With 6 bases removed from V and 8 bases from J, the gap between germline ends came to 22 bases. The length of the CDR3 is 15 residues. Looked up from germline, CDR1 is DFQATT and CDR2 is SNEGSKA (reference sequence). This clonotype was detected ten times or more. Construction of the TCR beta libraries employed iRepertoire HTBI primers in conjunction with Arm-PCR of CDR3 regions. TCRdb re-derived calls from the multiplex PCR reads in MiXCR, one entry per CDR3 protein. Here the sample spans approximately 470,000 distinct CDR3 sequences, around 15% being singletons.

The same sample was also studied in work on T cells in Graves' hyperthyroidism and ophthalmopathy. Per that study: Blood shared most expanded thyroid clonotypes above 0.001.

The sequencing here drew on peripheral blood mononuclear cells (PBMCs), taken at new diagnosis, from a patient treated with antithyroid drugs. This rearrangement joins TRBV20-1 to TRBJ1-4, with a tentative D call TRBD1 (5 bases). The TCR comes from a man between 40 and 49 years old with Graves disease. In nucleotides, the CDR3 is TGCAGTGCCCCTAATCGAGGGGCTCATAAGGAAAAACTGTTTTTT. Translated: CSAPNRGAHKEKLFF.